This T cell receptor (beta chain) came from a study of cytomegalovirus exposure and HLA in healthy donors. The PCR was carried out with 60 Vbeta primers and 13 Jbeta primers. Libraries were prepared by immunoSEQ multiplex PCR; TCRdb keeps only in-frame clonotypes and omits some of them. Here the sample spans about 120,000 clones, about 60% being singletons. CDR3 length: 14 residues. Germline-derived CDR1 and CDR2 are SGHTA and FQGTGA. Trimming pared 5 bases from V and 2 bases from J, leaving 12 bases between. This clone was seen only once. The chain has TRBV7-3 and TRBJ1-2; D is possibly TRBD1 (6 bases). The sequence derives from a man between 40 and 49 years old in good health and CMV-seropositive. The sample taken for sequencing was PBMCs. The chain's CDR3 is CASSPGHGNYGYTF. DNA for the CDR3: TGTGCCAGCAGCCCGGGACACGGAAACTATGGCTACACCTTC.